A selection of T cell receptor beta chains follows, all from one sample in a study of cytomegalovirus exposure and HLA in healthy donors. Assay used: immunoSEQ multiplex PCR; TCRdb lists only in-frame clones, some missing. The data hold 200,000 to 300,000 clones, with 84% observed a single time. The sequencing sample was made of PBMCs. The receptors shown here come from a woman between 40 and 55 years old in good health and CMV-seropositive. The CDR3 runs from the conserved cysteine through the conserved F or W. Fields, in order: J gene, D gene, clone size, V gene, CDR3 protein, CDR3 DNA. D genes are given only for firm matches. Clone size is given for some rows only: seen once, a few or many times, or a class if the clone is expanded.

j_gene: TRBJ1-4
d_gene: NA
abundance: once
v_gene: TRBV7-6
CDR3aa: CASSLALRGGNEKLFF
CDR3nt: TGTGCCAGCAGCTTAGCGTTGCGGGGGGGCAATGAAAAACTGTTTTTT

j_gene: TRBJ2-5
d_gene: TRBD1
abundance: NA
v_gene: TRBV19
CDR3aa: CASSRDRGETQYF
CDR3nt: TGTGCCAGTAGTAGGGACAGGGGCGAGACCCAGTACTTC

j_gene: TRBJ1-2
d_gene: NA
abundance: NA
v_gene: TRBV19
CDR3aa: CASSASQFYYGYTF
CDR3nt: TGTGCCAGTAGTGCAAGTCAGTTTTACTATGGCTACACCTTC

j_gene: TRBJ2-6
d_gene: NA
abundance: NA
v_gene: TRBV18
CDR3aa: CASATRGRGANVLTF
CDR3nt: TGTGCCAGCGCGACTAGGGGGCGTGGGGCCAACGTCCTGACTTTC

j_gene: TRBJ2-1
d_gene: TRBD2
abundance: NA
v_gene: TRBV7-9
CDR3aa: CASSTRDPTSGILYNEQFF
CDR3nt: TGTGCCAGCAGCACCCGAGACCCGACTAGCGGGATTTTATACAATGAGCAGTTCTTC

j_gene: TRBJ2-7
d_gene: NA
abundance: once
v_gene: TRBV11-3
CDR3aa: CASSSALPEGAIYEQYF
CDR3nt: TGTGCCAGCAGCTCCGCCCTTCCGGAGGGGGCCATCTACGAGCAGTACTTC

j_gene: TRBJ2-7
d_gene: NA
abundance: NA
v_gene: TRBV5-1
CDR3aa: CASSPERVDEQYF
CDR3nt: TGCGCCAGCAGCCCCGAACGGGTTGACGAGCAGTACTTC

j_gene: TRBJ1-3
d_gene: NA
abundance: once
v_gene: TRBV19
CDR3aa: CASSQQGFSSGNTIYF
CDR3nt: TGTGCCAGTAGTCAACAGGGTTTCAGCTCTGGAAACACCATATATTTT

j_gene: TRBJ2-1
d_gene: TRBD2
abundance: NA
v_gene: TRBV4-1
CDR3aa: CASSQEFYLAELYNEQFF
CDR3nt: TGCGCCAGCAGCCAAGAGTTTTACCTAGCGGAACTATACAATGAGCAGTTCTTC

j_gene: TRBJ2-3
d_gene: TRBD1
abundance: NA
v_gene: TRBV7-8
CDR3aa: CAASETGLKDTQYF
CDR3nt: TGTGCCGCTTCGGAGACAGGGCTCAAAGATACGCAGTATTTT

j_gene: TRBJ1-2
d_gene: NA
abundance: once
v_gene: TRBV14
CDR3aa: CASSQVHGFGYTF
CDR3nt: TGTGCCAGCAGCCAAGTACACGGGTTCGGCTACACCTTC

j_gene: TRBJ2-7
d_gene: TRBD1
abundance: NA
v_gene: TRBV11-2
CDR3aa: CASSARTGAYEQYF
CDR3nt: TGTGCCAGCAGCGCCAGGACAGGGGCCTACGAGCAGTACTTC

j_gene: TRBJ2-2
d_gene: TRBD2
abundance: once
v_gene: TRBV5-4
CDR3aa: CASGTWTSGRGGELFF
CDR3nt: TGTGCCAGCGGTACATGGACTAGCGGGAGGGGGGGGGAGCTGTTTTTT

j_gene: TRBJ2-5
d_gene: NA
abundance: NA
v_gene: TRBV25-1
CDR3aa: CASSEYGEETQYF
CDR3nt: TGTGCCAGCAGTGAATACGGGGAAGAGACCCAGTACTTC

j_gene: TRBJ2-1
d_gene: NA
abundance: NA
v_gene: TRBV5-3
CDR3aa: CARSFQLRSSYNEQFF
CDR3nt: TGTGCCAGAAGCTTTCAGTTGCGGAGCTCCTACAATGAGCAGTTCTTC

j_gene: TRBJ2-5
d_gene: TRBD2
abundance: few
v_gene: TRBV7-6
CDR3aa: CASSPGLRGRRQETQYF
CDR3nt: TGTGCCAGCAGCCCGGGGTTGCGCGGGAGGAGGCAAGAGACCCAGTACTTC

j_gene: TRBJ1-1
d_gene: TRBD1
abundance: NA
v_gene: TRBV6-5
CDR3aa: CASSPGDRGTEAFF
CDR3nt: TGTGCCAGCAGCCCTGGGGACAGGGGTACTGAAGCTTTCTTT

j_gene: TRBJ2-7
d_gene: NA
abundance: NA
v_gene: TRBV5-4
CDR3aa: CASSSRDSSYEQYF
CDR3nt: TGTGCCAGCAGCTCGCGAGATAGCTCCTACGAGCAGTACTTC

j_gene: TRBJ2-3
d_gene: NA
abundance: NA
v_gene: TRBV4-2
CDR3aa: CASSHLADTQYF
CDR3nt: TGTGCCAGCAGCCACCTAGCAGATACGCAGTATTTT

j_gene: TRBJ1-3
d_gene: NA
abundance: NA
v_gene: TRBV15
CDR3aa: CATSRGAATTLENTIYF
CDR3nt: TGTGCCACCAGCAGAGGTGCGGCCACCACTCTGGAAAACACCATATATTTT